Below, one TCR beta chain is given with its context. What this receptor recognizes is not known. Base-call qualities are not available, and no considerably larger clone is one nucleotide away. The data derive from a study of cytomegalovirus exposure and HLA in healthy donors (dated by TCRdb to about 2017). A note on the overall study: According to a later analysis, the roughly 130 validation repertoires were produced on the same platform as the 666 repertoires of the first cohort. Besides the first cohort of approximately 710 subjects, a separate validation cohort made up of 120 different subjects was used. The study aimed to test whether signatures of past pathogen exposure could be identified by cataloging public T cell receptors. To predict cytomegalovirus infection status, the study brought together high-throughput TCR immunosequencing, statistical association of individual TCRs with disease status, and machine learning. Study-wide findings and limitations: The study listed approximately 160 TCR beta chains as associated with cytomegalovirus. Most TCR sequences were seen in very few donors, while some public TCRs were found in many individuals. Three of the identified cytomegalovirus-associated TCR beta chains were confirmed in vitro to be specific for cytomegalovirus antigens. The authors suggested that the approach could potentially be extended to other disease states and immunological phenotypes. All 130 or so repertoires were used to score co-occurrence in the validation cohort in a later analysis, because that analysis had no HLA typing for the cohort. Cytomegalovirus status was reported to be diagnosed by the classifier with high specificity and sensitivity in both the original and validation cohorts. In a later analysis, TCRs clustered in the first cohort were found to also tend to co-occur in the roughly 130 validation repertoires, with 94% of cluster scores above 0.

Libraries were built with the immunoSEQ multiplex PCR assay. Processing in the source paper ran as follows. To diagnose cytomegalovirus status from the catalog of TCR beta chain sequences, a statistical classification framework was built. TCRdb took this table from immuneACCESS and kept in-frame rearrangements with V and J called. Such tables lack part of the clones; where checked against another copy, unresolved V genes explain under half of the gap, and the rest is unexplained. The DNA was the basis for D and trimming; V, J and clone size are from that table. A total of 130,000 to 150,000 clones appear in this sample, approximately 88% of them only once. The biggest ten clones account for 4.5% to 5.5% of the sample. Donors formed part of the validation cohort, which comprised fewer than 150 subjects and was distinct from the first cohort of 550 to 850 subjects. Reading from cysteine to phenylalanine, the CDR3 counts 15 amino acids. Only CDR3 DNA remains: 45 bases, in frame from the first base. Looking up the germline V gene yields CDR1 MDHEN and CDR2 SYDVKM. Trimming accounts for 2 bases at V and 10 bases at J, while the number of junction bases matched to no gene is 8.

The clonotype originates from a man aged 18 to 30 in good health and CMV-seropositive. Sequences were obtained from PBMCs. This chain is built from TRBV28 and TRBJ1-4; the junction holds 9 bases that match TRBD1. Here the CDR3 is given as CASSLLRTGEGKLFF. The sequence in DNA is TGTGCCAGCAGTTTACTTCGGACAGGGGAGGGAAAACTGTTTTTT.